Listed below are T cell receptor beta chains from one sample, sequenced in a study of T cell responses to AZD1222 COVID-19 vaccine. Only in-frame clones appear in the TCRdb table, and some are missing; sequencing was by immunoSEQ multiplex PCR. This table has 150,000 to 200,000 clones, approximately 94% appearing once. The specimen comprised peripheral blood, sampled 28 days after the second AZD1222 dose. The receptors stem from an adult who received the AZD1222 COVID-19 vaccine. Each CDR3 is given with its conserved first and last residue. A D gene is named only where the DNA matches it firmly. Size is omitted from some rows. Given values are once, few, many or a class for expanded clones.

j_call,v_call,clone_size,d_call,cdr3_nt,cdr3_aa
TRBJ2-3,TRBV18,once,-,TGTGCCAGCTCACCCACGTTTCCCACAGATACGCAGTATTTT,CASSPTFPTDTQYF
TRBJ2-3,TRBV3-1/TRBV3-2,-,TRBD2,TGTGCCAGCAGCCCAGGGAAGATTATAGCGGGGGTGTTCACAGATACGCAGTATTTT,CASSPGKIIAGVFTDTQYF
TRBJ1-5,TRBV11-2,-,-,TGTGCCAGCAGCTTAGATAGGGGCCAGCCCCAGCATTTT,CASSLDRGQPQHF
TRBJ1-4,TRBV4-1,-,-,TGCGCCAGCAGCCAAGTTCAGGGAGGACAAGAAAAACTGTTTTTT,CASSQVQGGQEKLFF
TRBJ2-2,TRBV11-2,-,-,TGTGCCAGCAGCTTAGGGCTTTTTGGGGCTACGAACACCGGGGAGCTGTTTTTT,CASSLGLFGATNTGELFF
TRBJ1-6,TRBV19,-,TRBD1,TGTGCCAGTAGTATGGACAGGGGAAATTCACCCCTCCACTTT,CASSMDRGNSPLHF
TRBJ2-3,TRBV11-3,-,-,TGTGCCAGCAGTACCGACTTGACAGATACGCAGTATTTT,CASSTDLTDTQYF
TRBJ2-1,TRBV18,-,TRBD2,TGTGCCAGCTCACCGCAGTGGAGCGGGGGGCCGGGTGAGCAGTTCTTC,CASSPQWSGGPGEQFF
TRBJ2-7,TRBV14,-,TRBD2,TGTGCCAGCAGCCGAGTAGGGTTGCGCGGGGGGAGGTACGAGCAGTACTTC,CASSRVGLRGGRYEQYF
TRBJ2-1,TRBV2,-,TRBD1,TGTGCCACCAAAGGGGACAGGTACAATGAGCAGTTCTTC,CATKGDRYNEQFF